This TCR beta chain stems from a study of T cell changes during pregnancy in multiple sclerosis (dated by TCRdb to between 2018 and 2021). For context, the study as a whole: In women with multiple sclerosis, the researchers looked at how the T cell repertoire shifted as pregnancy progressed.

Library method: the immunoSEQ multiplex PCR assay. TCRdb retrieved this table from immuneACCESS and kept in-frame rearrangements only. Not all clones are present; in checked studies, unresolved V genes account for under half, and no reason is known for the remainder. The sample includes approximately 100,000 clones, with 92% observed a single time. The top ten clonotypes cover less than 2.5% of the sample. Trimming takes 3 bases off V and 3 bases off J; junction bases not matched to a gene: 6. CDR1 and CDR2 are drawn from the germline V gene: SGHRS, YFSETQ. Taken from cysteine to phenylalanine, the CDR3 has 16 residues. Only the CDR3 DNA stays, 48 bases, in frame from base 1. This clone has just one count. Its antigen target is currently unknown. No clone much larger than this one lies a single base away; base qualities are absent.

This material consisted of peripheral blood, taken after pregnancy. The rearranged chain carries TRBV5-1 and TRBJ2-2; 9 junctional bases match TRBD1. The sequence was collected from a female donor in good health, enrolled as a control in a pregnancy study. The nucleotide sequence reads TGCGCCAGCAGCTCGTGGGACAGGGTGGACACCGGGGAGCTGTTTTTT. This encodes CASSSWDRVDTGELFF.